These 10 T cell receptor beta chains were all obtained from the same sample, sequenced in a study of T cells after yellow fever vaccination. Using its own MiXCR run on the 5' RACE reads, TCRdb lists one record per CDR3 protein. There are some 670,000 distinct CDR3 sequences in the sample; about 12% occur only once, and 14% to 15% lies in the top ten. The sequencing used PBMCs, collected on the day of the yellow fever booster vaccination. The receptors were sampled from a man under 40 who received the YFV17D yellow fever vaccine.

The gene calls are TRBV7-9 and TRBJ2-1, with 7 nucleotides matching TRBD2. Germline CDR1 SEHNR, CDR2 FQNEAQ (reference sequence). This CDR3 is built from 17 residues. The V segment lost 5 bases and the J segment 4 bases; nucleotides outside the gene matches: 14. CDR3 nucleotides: TGTGCCAGCAGCCCCGGCGCCGAGGGACTAACTTACAATGAGCAGTTCTTC. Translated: CASSPGAEGLTYNEQFF.

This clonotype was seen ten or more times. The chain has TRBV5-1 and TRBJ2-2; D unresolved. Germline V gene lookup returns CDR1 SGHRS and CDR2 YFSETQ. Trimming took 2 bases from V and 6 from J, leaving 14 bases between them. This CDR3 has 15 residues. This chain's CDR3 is CASSFRSDPPGELFF. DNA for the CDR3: TGCGCCAGCAGCTTTAGATCGGACCCCCCCGGGGAGCTGTTTTTT.

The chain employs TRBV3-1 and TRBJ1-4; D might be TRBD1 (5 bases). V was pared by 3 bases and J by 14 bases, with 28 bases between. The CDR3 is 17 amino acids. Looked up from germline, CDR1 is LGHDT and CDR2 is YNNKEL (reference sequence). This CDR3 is CASSQERTGTLKKWLFF. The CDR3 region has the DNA TGTGCCAGCAGCCAGGAGAGGACCGGGACCCTAAAAAAGTGGCTGTTTTTT.

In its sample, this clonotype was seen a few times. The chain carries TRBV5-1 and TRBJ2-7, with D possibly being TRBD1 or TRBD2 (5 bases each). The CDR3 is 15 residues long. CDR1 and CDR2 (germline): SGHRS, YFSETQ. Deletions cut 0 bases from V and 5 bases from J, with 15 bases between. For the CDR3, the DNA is TGCGCCAGCAGCTTGGTAGGGGAGAAGGCTGACGAGCAGTACTTC. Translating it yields CASSLVGEKADEQYF.

CDR3 sequence reads: CASSEGGGRAYEQYF. The CDR3 DNA reads TGTGCCAGCAGTGAAGGGGGAGGTCGGGCATACGAGCAGTACTTC. V is TRBV2 and J is TRBJ2-7, with D possibly being TRBD2 (6 bases). The CDR3 loop spans 15 amino acids. V was cut by 1 base and J by 4 bases, with 14 bases left in between. Germline-derived CDR1 and CDR2 are SNHLY and FYNNEI.

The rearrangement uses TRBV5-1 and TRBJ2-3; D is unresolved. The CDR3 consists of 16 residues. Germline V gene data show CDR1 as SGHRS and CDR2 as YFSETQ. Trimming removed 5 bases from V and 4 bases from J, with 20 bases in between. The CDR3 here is CASSHGSTSKPDTQYF. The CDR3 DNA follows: TGCGCCAGCAGTCATGGAAGTACATCCAAGCCAGATACGCAGTATTTT.

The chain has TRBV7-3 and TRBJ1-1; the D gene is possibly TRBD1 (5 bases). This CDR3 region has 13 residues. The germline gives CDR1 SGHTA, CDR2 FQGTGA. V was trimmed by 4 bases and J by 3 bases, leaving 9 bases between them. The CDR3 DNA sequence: TGTGCCAGCAGCTCGGGACCGCACACTGAAGCTTTCTTT. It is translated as CASSSGPHTEAFF.

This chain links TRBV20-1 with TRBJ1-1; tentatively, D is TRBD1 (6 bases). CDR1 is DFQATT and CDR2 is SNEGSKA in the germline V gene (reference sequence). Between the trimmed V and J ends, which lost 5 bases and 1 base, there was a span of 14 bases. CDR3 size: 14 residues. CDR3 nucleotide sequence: TGCAGTGCTGCACAGGGAGGGGGGAACACTGAAGCTTTCTTT. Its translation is CSAAQGGGNTEAFF.

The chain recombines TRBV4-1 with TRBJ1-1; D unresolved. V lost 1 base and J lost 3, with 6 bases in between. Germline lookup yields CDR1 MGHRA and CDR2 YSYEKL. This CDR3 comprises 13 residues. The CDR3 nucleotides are TGCGCCAGCAGCCAAGCCCAATACACTGAAGCTTTCTTT. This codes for CASSQAQYTEAFF.

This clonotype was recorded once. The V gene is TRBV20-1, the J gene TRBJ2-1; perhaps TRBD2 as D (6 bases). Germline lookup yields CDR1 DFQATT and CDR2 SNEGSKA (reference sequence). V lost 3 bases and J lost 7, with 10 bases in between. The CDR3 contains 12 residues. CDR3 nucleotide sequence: TGCAGTGCTAGCGGGAGTCGGAATGAGCAGTTCTTC. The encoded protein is CSASGSRNEQFF.